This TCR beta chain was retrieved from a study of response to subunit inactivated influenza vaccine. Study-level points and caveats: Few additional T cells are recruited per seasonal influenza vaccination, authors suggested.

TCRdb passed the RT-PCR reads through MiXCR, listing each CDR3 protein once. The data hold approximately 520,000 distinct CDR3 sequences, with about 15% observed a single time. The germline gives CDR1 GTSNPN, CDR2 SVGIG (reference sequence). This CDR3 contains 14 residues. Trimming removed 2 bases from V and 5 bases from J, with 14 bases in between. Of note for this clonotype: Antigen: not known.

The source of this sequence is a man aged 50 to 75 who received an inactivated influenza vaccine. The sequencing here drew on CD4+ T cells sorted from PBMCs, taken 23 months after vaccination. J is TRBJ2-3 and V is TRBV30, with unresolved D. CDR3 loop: CAWSNSRFRDTQYF. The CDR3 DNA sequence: TGTGCCTGGAGTAACAGCAGGTTTCGAGATACGCAGTATTTT.